This TCR beta chain was captured in a study of cytomegalovirus exposure and HLA in healthy donors. Study-wide findings and caveats: For presence/absence analyses, sequencing depth was assumed to be roughly uniform across donors.

This CDR3 spans 17 amino acids. V shed 0 bases and J 7 bases; nucleotides not matched to a gene: 8. Per germline, CDR1 LGHNA and CDR2 YNFKEQ. About this clone: Its target is not known.

Both 60 Vbeta primers and 13 Jbeta primers went into the PCR. In the original workflow: Later, 75 million to 100 million unique TCR beta chains were counted in an analysis, and some 11 million of them were shared. Repertoires were generated with immunoSEQ multiplex PCR, while TCRdb's copy carries only in-frame clones and drops some. From that table come the V and J calls and clone size; the DNA was used to work out D and trimming. This sample carries roughly 100,000 clones, roughly three fifths of them seen once, and the ten largest clones take 4.5% to 5%. This chain uses TRBV4-2 with TRBJ2-3; 12 bases fit TRBD1. The sample was PBMCs. The TCR sequence derives from a human donor in good health. The CDR3: CASSQEGTGGPTNTQYF. Written as DNA, the CDR3 is TGTGCCAGCAGCCAAGAGGGGACAGGGGGCCCCACGAATACGCAGTATTTT.